This T cell receptor (beta chain) is from a study of blood T cell repertoires in COVID-19. The CDR3 is 15 amino acids. The method was immunoSEQ multiplex PCR; TCRdb's version includes in-frame clones alone and lacks a portion of them. The sample has about 250,000 clones, approximately 86% seen once; the top ten hold approximately 1.3%. The J gene is TRBJ1-5, the V gene TRBV21-1; the D call in the table, TRBD1, was not verified against the DNA. TRBV21-1 is a pseudogene locus. Input material: peripheral blood. This TCR was sampled from an elderly man with acute or convalescent COVID-19. The DNA of the CDR3 is TGTGCCAGCAGCCTCTCAACTCAGGGCAATCAGCCCCAGCATTTT. Amino acids: CASSLSTQGNQPQHF.